This T cell receptor beta chain emerged from a study of CD8 T cells in ankylosing spondylitis. Study outcomes and limitations: Reportedly, disease-linked clones are significantly enriched in ankylosing spondylitis patients' matched synovial fluid. Previously reported in reactive arthritis synovial fluid and blood were some of the motif variants.

This clonotype was detected a few times. Its antigen is not known. TCRdb passed the 5' RACE reads through MiXCR, listing each CDR3 protein once. The sample has some 240,000 distinct CDR3 sequences, more than 20% seen once. This CDR3 comprises 15 residues. Germline trimming cut 3 bases from V and 11 bases from J; bases unmatched to any gene: 9. Germline assignment: CDR1 KGHSH and CDR2 LQKENI. The V call is TRBV18, the J call TRBJ1-6, with 8 bases lining up with TRBD1. Sequenced material: blood, either unsorted or a sorted T cell fraction (not recorded which). This receptor was identified in a male donor with ankylosing spondylitis or in good health (not recorded which). CDR3 nucleotides: TGTGCCAGCTCACCGGACAGGGTGGAATTGACACCCCTCCACTTT. Protein product: CASSPDRVELTPLHF.